This T cell receptor (beta chain) originates from a study of blood T cell repertoires in COVID-19. Germline V gene data show CDR1 as SNHLY and CDR2 as FYNNEI. V was cut by 4 bases and J by 5 bases, with 8 bases left in between. The CDR3 contains 12 residues. Measured with immunoSEQ multiplex PCR; TCRdb has only the in-frame clones, and not every one. The sample records 200,000 or so clones, around 84% being singletons. Specimen: peripheral blood. The gene calls are TRBV2 and TRBJ1-2; no clear D gene. The clonotype comes from a middle-aged man with acute or convalescent COVID-19. The CDR3 coding sequence is TGTGCCAGCAGTGTAGAGGAATATGGCTACACCTTC. As protein: CASSVEEYGYTF.